The following is a TCR beta chain sequence with its context. This sample was taken from a study of blood T cell repertoires in COVID-19. Study context: Samples taken during acute and convalescent COVID-19 were collected in the United States, Italy and Spain. The cDNA or gDNA used as material had been derived from T cells, B-cell-depleted T cells, or PBMCs.

The CDR3 consists of 14 residues. Germline V gene data show CDR1 as MNHEY and CDR2 as SMNVEV (reference sequence). V lost 1 base and J 8 bases, leaving 12 bases between the germline ends. In the source study's methods: Amplification with reference gene primers provided the estimates of nucleated cell counts. Clones were read by immunoSEQ multiplex PCR, and TCRdb kept only the in-frame ones, dropping some. The DNA gave D and trimming, while V, J and clone size come from that table. The table records 100,000 to 150,000 clones, about 82% of them present only once. The receptor was derived from a human donor in a cohort sampled during active COVID-19. The genes are TRBV27 and TRBJ2-1; the D is unclear. The specimen sequenced was peripheral blood. The CDR3 coding sequence is TGTGCCAGCAGTTTATTCCCGTTCGGTTATGAGCAGTTCTTC. Encoded protein: CASSLFPFGYEQFF.